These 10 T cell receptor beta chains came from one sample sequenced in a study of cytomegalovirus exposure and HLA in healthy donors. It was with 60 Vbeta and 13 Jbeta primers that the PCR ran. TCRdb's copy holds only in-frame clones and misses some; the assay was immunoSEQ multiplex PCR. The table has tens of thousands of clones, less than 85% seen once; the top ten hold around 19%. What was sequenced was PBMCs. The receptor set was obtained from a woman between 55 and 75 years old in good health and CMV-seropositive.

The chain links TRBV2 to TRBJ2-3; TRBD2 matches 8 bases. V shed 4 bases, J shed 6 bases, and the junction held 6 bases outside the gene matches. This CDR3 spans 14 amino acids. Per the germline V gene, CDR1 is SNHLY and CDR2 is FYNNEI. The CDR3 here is CASSGVGGGDTQYF. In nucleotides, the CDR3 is TGTGCCAGCAGTGGGGTCGGGGGGGGTGATACGCAGTATTTT.

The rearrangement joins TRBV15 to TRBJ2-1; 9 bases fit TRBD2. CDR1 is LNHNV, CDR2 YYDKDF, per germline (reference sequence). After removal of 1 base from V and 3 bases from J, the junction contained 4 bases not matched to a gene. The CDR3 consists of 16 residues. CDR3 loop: CATSRGLAGNYNEQFF. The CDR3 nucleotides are TGTGCCACCAGCAGAGGGCTAGCGGGGAACTACAATGAGCAGTTCTTC.

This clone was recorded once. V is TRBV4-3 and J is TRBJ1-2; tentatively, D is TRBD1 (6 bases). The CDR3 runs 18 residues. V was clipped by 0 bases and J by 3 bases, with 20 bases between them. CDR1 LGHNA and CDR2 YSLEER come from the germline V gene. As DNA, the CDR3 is TGCGCCAGCAGCCAAGATAGGCGGTGGCAGGGGTGGTACTATGGCTACACCTTC. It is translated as CASSQDRRWQGWYYGYTF.

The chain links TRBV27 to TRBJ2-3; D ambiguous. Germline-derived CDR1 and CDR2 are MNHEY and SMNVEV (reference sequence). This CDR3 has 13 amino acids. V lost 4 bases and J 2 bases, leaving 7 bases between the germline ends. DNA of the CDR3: TGTGCCAGCAGTTCCCAGTACACAGATACGCAGTATTTT. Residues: CASSSQYTDTQYF.

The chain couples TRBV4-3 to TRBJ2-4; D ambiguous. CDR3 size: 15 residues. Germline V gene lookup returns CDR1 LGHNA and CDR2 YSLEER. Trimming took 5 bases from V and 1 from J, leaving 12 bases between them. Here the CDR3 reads CASSITGDAKNIQYF. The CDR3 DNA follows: TGCGCCAGCAGCATAACTGGAGATGCCAAAAACATTCAGTACTTC.

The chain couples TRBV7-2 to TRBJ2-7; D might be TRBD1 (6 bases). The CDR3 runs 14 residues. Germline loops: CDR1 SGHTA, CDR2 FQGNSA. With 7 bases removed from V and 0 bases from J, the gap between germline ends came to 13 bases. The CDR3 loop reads CASTKLDSSYEQYF. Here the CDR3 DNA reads TGTGCCAGCACCAAACTGGACAGCTCCTACGAGCAGTACTTC. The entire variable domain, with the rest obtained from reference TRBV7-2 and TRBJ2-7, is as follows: GAGVSQSPSNKVTEKGKDVELRCDPISGHTALYWYRQSLGQGLEFLIYFQGNSAPDKSGLPSDRFSAERTGGSVSTLTIQRTQQEDSAVYLCASTKLDSSYEQYFGPGTRLTVT.

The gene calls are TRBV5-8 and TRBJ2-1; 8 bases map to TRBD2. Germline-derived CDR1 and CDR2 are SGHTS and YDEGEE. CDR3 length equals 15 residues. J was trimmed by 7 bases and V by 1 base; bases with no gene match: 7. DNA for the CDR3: TGTGCCAGCAGCTTGAGTAGCGGGGCCTTGAATGAGCAGTTCTTC. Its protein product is CASSLSSGALNEQFF.

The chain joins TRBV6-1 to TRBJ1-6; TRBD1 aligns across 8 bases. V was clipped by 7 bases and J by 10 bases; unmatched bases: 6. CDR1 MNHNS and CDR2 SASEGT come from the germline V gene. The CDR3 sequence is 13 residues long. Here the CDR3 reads CASIETGDSPLHF. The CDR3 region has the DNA TGTGCCAGCATCGAGACAGGGGACTCACCCCTCCACTTT.

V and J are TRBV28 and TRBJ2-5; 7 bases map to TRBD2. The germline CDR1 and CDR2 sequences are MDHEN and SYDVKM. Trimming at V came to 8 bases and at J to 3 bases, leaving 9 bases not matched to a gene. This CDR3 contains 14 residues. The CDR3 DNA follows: TGTGCCAGCTGGGCTAGCGGTCACGAAGAGACCCAGTACTTC. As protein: CASWASGHEETQYF.

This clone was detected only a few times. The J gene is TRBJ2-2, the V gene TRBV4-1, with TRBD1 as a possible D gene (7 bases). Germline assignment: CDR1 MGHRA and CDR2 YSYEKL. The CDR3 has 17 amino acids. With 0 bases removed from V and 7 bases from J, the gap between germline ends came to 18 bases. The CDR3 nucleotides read TGCGCCAGCAGCCAAGATCAGGGGGGACGAATTATCGGGGAGCTGTTTTTT. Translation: CASSQDQGGRIIGELFF.